The 18 T cell receptor beta chains below come from one sample, sequenced in a study of blood T cell repertoires in COVID-19 (dated by TCRdb to 2018 to 2021). Library preparation employed the immunoSEQ multiplex PCR assay. The clones in this table, taken by TCRdb from immuneACCESS, are in-frame only. Not every clone is retained; where verified, under half of the shortfall comes from an unresolved V gene, and the cause of the rest is unknown. Within this sample are approximately 27,000 clones, with 80% to 90% of them counted one time only. The ten largest clones capture about 8% of the sample. The sequenced sample was peripheral blood. These receptors were taken from a woman in her forties or fifties with active COVID-19.

V gene TRBV7-8 combines with J gene TRBJ2-7; 10 bases fit TRBD1. The CDR3 runs to 16 residues. The germline V gene has CDR1 SGHVS and CDR2 FQNEAQ. V was clipped by 3 bases and J by 3 bases; unmatched bases: 8. The CDR3 DNA sequence: TGTGCCAGCAGCTTGTTGGGGACAGGGGAGAACTACGAGCAGTACTTC. Encoded protein: CASSLLGTGENYEQYF. Supplemented by reference TRBV7-8 and TRBJ2-7, the full variable domain reads GAGVSQSPRYKVAKRGQDVALRCDPISGHVSLFWYQQALGQGPEFLTYFQNEAQLDKSGLPSDRFFAERPEGSVSTLKIQRTQQEDSAVYLCASSLLGTGENYEQYFGPGTRLTVT.

The chain employs TRBV14 and TRBJ2-3; TRBD1 matches at 9 bases. The germline CDR1 and CDR2 sequences are SGHDN and FVKESK. The CDR3 is made up of 15 amino acids. With 5 bases clipped from V and 1 base from J, the junction kept 4 bases outside the gene matches. This CDR3 is CASSSTGGGTDTQYF. CDR3 DNA sequence: TGTGCCAGCAGCTCAACAGGGGGCGGCACAGATACGCAGTATTTT.

The J gene is TRBJ2-7, the V gene TRBV28, with 7 nucleotides matching TRBD2. There are 13 residues in the CDR3. Trimming removed 4 bases from V and 2 bases from J; junction bases left unmatched: 2. Germline assignment: CDR1 MDHEN and CDR2 SYDVKM. The CDR3 DNA reads TGTGCCAGCAGTTGGGGGGGGGCCTACGAGCAGTACTTC. It translates to CASSWGGAYEQYF.

This clone was detected once. The chain joins TRBV30 to TRBJ1-6, with 8 bases that match TRBD1. The CDR3 extends over 14 amino acids. Germline-derived CDR1 and CDR2 are GTSNPN and SVGIG (reference sequence). Trimming took 0 bases from V and 10 from J; bases not matched to a gene: 5. Here the CDR3 reads CAWSVRGQGSPLHF. CDR3 bases: TGTGCCTGGAGTGTACGAGGACAGGGCTCACCCCTCCACTTT.

V is TRBV12-3 or TRBV12-4 and J is TRBJ1-5; 7 nucleotides agree with TRBD1. V shed 6 bases, J shed 5 bases, and the junction held 4 bases outside the gene matches. The CDR3 sequence is 13 residues long. This CDR3 reads CASSWTGDQPQHF. The CDR3 region has the DNA TGTGCCAGCAGCTGGACAGGAGATCAGCCCCAGCATTTT.

V is TRBV30 and J is TRBJ1-2; D is perhaps TRBD1 (5 bases). The CDR3 is 13 residues long. Trimming left V 5 bases short and J 4 bases short, with 14 bases between. In germline, CDR1 is GTSNPN, CDR2 SVGIG (reference sequence). The CDR3 protein is CAWWGVGGYGYTF. The CDR3 DNA sequence: TGTGCCTGGTGGGGGGTGGGCGGCTATGGCTACACCTTC.

The chain couples TRBV6-6 to TRBJ2-3; 8 bases fit TRBD2. V gave up 5 bases and J gave up 2 bases; unmatched junction bases: 12. The CDR3 is 17 residues long. Germline CDR1 MNHNY, CDR2 SVGAGI (reference sequence). The CDR3 spells CASSRYSRGGTTDTQYF. The CDR3 DNA is TGTGCCAGCAGTCGCTACAGCCGGGGGGGCACCACAGATACGCAGTATTTT.

This chain connects TRBV7-9 to TRBJ2-7, with 10 positions matching TRBD1. The V gene end was trimmed by 4 bases and the J gene end by 3 bases; junction bases not matched to a gene: 6. Germline CDR1 is SEHNR and CDR2 is FQNEAQ (reference sequence). The CDR3 has 15 amino acids. The DNA for the CDR3 is TGTGCCAGCAGCTACGGGACAGGGGTCCTCTACGAGCAGTACTTC. The encoded protein is CASSYGTGVLYEQYF.

This rearrangement joins TRBV6-5 to TRBJ2-2; D is ambiguous. This CDR3 spans 14 amino acids. Trimming left V 10 bases short and J 0 bases short, with 12 bases between. Germline CDR1 reads MNHEY; CDR2 reads SVGAGI. The CDR3 reads CATWPRSNTGELFF. DNA for the CDR3: TGTGCCACCTGGCCGCGGTCGAACACCGGGGAGCTGTTTTTT.

The chain joins TRBV7-9 to TRBJ1-4, with a tentative D call TRBD1 (5 bases). Germline-derived CDR1 and CDR2 are SEHNR and FQNEAQ (reference sequence). The CDR3 has 15 residues. V shed 5 bases and J shed 2 bases, with 12 bases lying between them. Here the CDR3 reads CASSDSGRTNEKLFF. The CDR3 DNA reads as TGTGCCAGCAGCGATTCAGGGAGGACTAATGAAAAACTGTTTTTT.

J is TRBJ2-3 and V is TRBV3-1 (or the pseudogene TRBV3-2); D is undetermined. The germline V gene has CDR1 LGHDT and CDR2 YNNKEL (reference sequence). This CDR3 is built from 16 residues. Trimming shortened V by 0 bases and J by 4 bases, and 14 bases separated the two germline ends. For the CDR3, the DNA is TGTGCCAGCAGCCAAGAGGGCCCGGCGTTCGCAGATACGCAGTATTTT. Protein sequence: CASSQEGPAFADTQYF.

The chain joins TRBV11-1 to TRBJ1-1, with D tentatively TRBD1 (6 bases). The V and J ends lost 5 bases and 5 bases respectively, with 9 bases between them. Germline V gives CDR1 SGHAT, CDR2 FQDESV (reference sequence). This CDR3 comprises 12 residues. The CDR3 spells CASSPDRTEAFF. The CDR3 bases are TGTGCCAGCAGCCCTGACAGGACTGAAGCTTTCTTT. Looking up the rest from reference TRBV11-1 and TRBJ1-1 gives the full variable domain: EAEVAQSPRYKITEKSQAVAFWCDPISGHATLYWYRQILGQGPELLVQFQDESVVDDSQLPKDRFSAERLKGVDSTLKIQPAELGDSAMYLCASSPDRTEAFFGQGTRLTVV.

The chain has TRBV9 and TRBJ2-1, with 7 bases identical to TRBD1. The CDR3 extends over 15 amino acids. After removal of 0 bases from V and 7 bases from J, the junction contained 7 bases not matched to a gene. The germline V gene encodes CDR1 SGDLS and CDR2 YYNGEE. The CDR3 nucleotides are TGTGCCAGCAGCGTAGAATTAAACAGGGGTAATGAGCAGTTCTTC. Its translation: CASSVELNRGNEQFF. Combining the CDR3 with reference TRBV9 and TRBJ2-1 gives the whole variable domain DSGVTQTPKHLITATGQRVTLRCSPRSGDLSVYWYQQSLDQGLQFLIQYYNGEERAKGNILERFSAQQFPDLHSELNLSSLELGDSALYFCASSVELNRGNEQFFGPGTRLTVL.

The genes are TRBV5-1 and TRBJ2-7; 10 positions agree with TRBD2. The ends lost 4 bases at V and 1 base at J; junction bases unmatched: 2. The CDR3 sequence is 14 residues long. Germline V gene lookup returns CDR1 SGHRS and CDR2 YFSETQ. CDR3 DNA: TGCGCCAGCAGCGGGACTAGCGCTTCCTACGAGCAGTACTTC. Amino acids: CASSGTSASYEQYF.

The chain has TRBV28 and TRBJ2-5; a possible D gene is TRBD1 (6 bases). The CDR3 spans 15 residues. Looked up from germline, CDR1 is MDHEN and CDR2 is SYDVKM. V lost 4 bases to trimming and J lost 4 bases, with 16 bases between them. CDR3 sequence reads: CASSSIVGGRETQYF. As DNA, the CDR3 is TGTGCCAGCAGTTCAATTGTAGGGGGAAGAGAGACCCAGTACTTC.

This clone was detected only a few times. This chain uses TRBV6-2 or TRBV6-3 with TRBJ1-1; D is possibly TRBD1 (6 bases). The length of the CDR3 is 20 residues. Germline-derived CDR1 and CDR2 are MNHEY and SVGEGT. V lost 6 bases and J 1 base, leaving 30 bases between the germline ends. The CDR3 loop reads CASSPGPFPQGDLGNTEAFF. In nucleotides, the CDR3 is TGTGCCAGCAGCCCCGGTCCTTTCCCACAGGGAGATTTGGGGAACACTGAAGCTTTCTTT.

This sequence joins TRBV7-9 and TRBJ2-5; 10 bases match TRBD1. CDR3 size: 16 residues. With 4 bases clipped from V and 6 bases from J, the junction kept 11 bases outside the gene matches. Germline loops: CDR1 SEHNR, CDR2 FQNEAQ (reference sequence). CDR3 residues: CASSSTPDRGSKTQYF. CDR3 coding DNA: TGTGCCAGCAGCTCCACCCCGGACAGGGGGTCGAAGACCCAGTACTTC.

J is TRBJ1-2 and V is TRBV3-1 (or the pseudogene TRBV3-2); D might be TRBD1 (5 bases). Trimming left V 1 base short and J 7 bases short, with 13 bases between. Germline lookup yields CDR1 LGHDT and CDR2 YNNKEL (reference sequence). The CDR3 is 14 residues long. The CDR3 loop is CASSQGGEVGGYTF. CDR3 in DNA: TGTGCCAGCAGCCAAGGGGGGGAGGTCGGTGGCTACACCTTC.